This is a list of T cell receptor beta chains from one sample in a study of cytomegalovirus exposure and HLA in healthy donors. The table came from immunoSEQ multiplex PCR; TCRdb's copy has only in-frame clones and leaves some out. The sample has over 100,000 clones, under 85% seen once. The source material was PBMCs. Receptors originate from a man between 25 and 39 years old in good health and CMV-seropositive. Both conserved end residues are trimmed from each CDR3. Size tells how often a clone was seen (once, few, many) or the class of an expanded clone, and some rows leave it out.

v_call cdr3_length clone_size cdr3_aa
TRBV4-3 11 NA ASSQDGSTGYT
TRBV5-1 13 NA ASKLDRGSSYEQY
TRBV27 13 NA ASSLGREAWYGYT
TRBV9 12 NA ASSVFASSTEAF
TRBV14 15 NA ASSQGVRGISSYEQY
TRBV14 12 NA ASSQVGQRYEQY
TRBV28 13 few ASKTAGARVYGYT
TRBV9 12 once ASSVGGQDQHLN
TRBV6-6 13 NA ASTGRERATDTQY
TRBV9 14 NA ASSAPFGGLGETQY
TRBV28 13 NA ASSLTGTGGYEQY
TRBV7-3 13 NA ASSRPGQGSVGYT
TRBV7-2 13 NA ASSVSGGVSYEQY
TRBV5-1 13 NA ASSLAGTGDSPLH
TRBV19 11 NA ASSFGQYYGYP
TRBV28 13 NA ASTQSGGPNYGYT
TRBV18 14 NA ASSPVVAGGLDTQY
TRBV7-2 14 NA ASSYSGGWSNQPQH
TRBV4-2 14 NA ASSQEVGGAGNEQF
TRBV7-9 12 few ASSSQAANYGYT
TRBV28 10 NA ASSLGTGEQY
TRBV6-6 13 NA ASSLDRGFPYEQY
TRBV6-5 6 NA ASTKPV
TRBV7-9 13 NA ASSLGDSPRYGYT
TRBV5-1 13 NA ASSFDSPMGTEAF
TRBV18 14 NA ASSPSVYANTGELF
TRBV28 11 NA ASRLSGQNEQY
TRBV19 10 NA ASSIQGRGYT
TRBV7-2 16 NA ASSKAPGLAGFQETQY
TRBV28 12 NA ASSLGREVTEAF
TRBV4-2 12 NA ASSLQGANTEAF
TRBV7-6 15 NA ASSSKGQGISTGKLF
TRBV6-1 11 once ASSRLVHYEQY
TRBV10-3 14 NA AISEEASGGRNTQY
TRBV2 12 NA ASSLAGGPDTQY
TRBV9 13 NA ASSVGGYSYNEQF
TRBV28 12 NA ASSAGTAYQPQH
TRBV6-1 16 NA ASSDRILGTISVSEQF
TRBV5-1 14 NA ASSLGGTSGTDTQY
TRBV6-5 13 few ASSPQGAFYNEQF
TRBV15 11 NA ATSREGRLEAF
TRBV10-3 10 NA AIGGSGNTIY
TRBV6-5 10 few ASSDEETEAF
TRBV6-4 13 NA ASSDTDRGYNEQF
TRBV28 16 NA ASSLWPQRGARVDTQY
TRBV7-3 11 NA ASSIKGENIQY
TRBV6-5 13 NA ASRLAGGANYGYT
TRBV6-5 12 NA ASRAGSSYNEQF
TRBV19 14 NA ASRFGQGSSNEKLF
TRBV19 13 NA ASTDRGVPGNEQF
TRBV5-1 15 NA ASSLVSRYSTADGYT
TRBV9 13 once ASSEGTQGALGYT
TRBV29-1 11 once SARDTKSYEQY
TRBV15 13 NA ATSRGRGHGQPQH
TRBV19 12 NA ASRYRAFSDTQY